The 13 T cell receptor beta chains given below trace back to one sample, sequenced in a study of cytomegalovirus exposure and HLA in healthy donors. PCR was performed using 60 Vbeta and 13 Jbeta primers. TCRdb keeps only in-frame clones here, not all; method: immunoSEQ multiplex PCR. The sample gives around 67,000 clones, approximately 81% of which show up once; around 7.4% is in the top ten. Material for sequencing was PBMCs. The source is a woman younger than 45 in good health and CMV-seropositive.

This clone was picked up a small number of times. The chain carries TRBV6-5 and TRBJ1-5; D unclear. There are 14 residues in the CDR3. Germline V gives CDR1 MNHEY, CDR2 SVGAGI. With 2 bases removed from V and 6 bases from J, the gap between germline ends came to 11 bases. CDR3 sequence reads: CASSYTPTFQPQHF. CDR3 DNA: TGTGCCAGCAGTTACACCCCGACATTTCAGCCCCAGCATTTT.

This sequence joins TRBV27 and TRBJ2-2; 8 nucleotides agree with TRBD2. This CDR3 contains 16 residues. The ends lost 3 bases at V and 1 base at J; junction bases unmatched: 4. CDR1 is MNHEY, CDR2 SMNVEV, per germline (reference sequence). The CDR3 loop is CASSFLTSGNTGELFF. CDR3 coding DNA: TGTGCCAGCAGTTTCCTTACTAGCGGGAACACCGGGGAGCTGTTTTTT.

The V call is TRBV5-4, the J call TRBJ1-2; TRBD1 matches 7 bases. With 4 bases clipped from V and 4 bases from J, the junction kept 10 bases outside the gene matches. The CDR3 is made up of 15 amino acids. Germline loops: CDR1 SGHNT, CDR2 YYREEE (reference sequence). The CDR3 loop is CASSPGQEASYGYTF. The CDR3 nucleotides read TGTGCCAGCAGCCCCGGACAGGAGGCGTCCTATGGCTACACCTTC.

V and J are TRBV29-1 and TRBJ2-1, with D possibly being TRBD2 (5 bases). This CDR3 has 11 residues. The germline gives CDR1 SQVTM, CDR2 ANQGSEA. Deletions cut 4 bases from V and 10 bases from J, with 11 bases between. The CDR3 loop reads CSVASQREQFF. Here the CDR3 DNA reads TGCAGCGTTGCTTCCCAGCGGGAGCAGTTCTTC.

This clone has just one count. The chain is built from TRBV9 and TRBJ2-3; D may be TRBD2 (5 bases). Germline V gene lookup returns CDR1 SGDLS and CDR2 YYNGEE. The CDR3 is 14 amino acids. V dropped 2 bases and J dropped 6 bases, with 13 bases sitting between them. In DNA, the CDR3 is TGTGCCAGCAGCGTGGGTGGGAGTTCGGATACGCAGTATTTT. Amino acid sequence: CASSVGGSSDTQYF.

The CDR3 spells CASSLIQGPGTEAFF. The DNA of the CDR3 is TGTGCCAGCAGCTTAATCCAGGGTCCCGGGACTGAAGCTTTCTTT. The rearrangement uses TRBV7-9 and TRBJ1-1, with D maybe TRBD1 (5 bases). CDR3 length: 15 amino acids. V gave up 2 bases and J gave up 5 bases, with 15 bases separating them. CDR1 is SEHNR and CDR2 is FQNEAQ in the germline V gene (reference sequence).

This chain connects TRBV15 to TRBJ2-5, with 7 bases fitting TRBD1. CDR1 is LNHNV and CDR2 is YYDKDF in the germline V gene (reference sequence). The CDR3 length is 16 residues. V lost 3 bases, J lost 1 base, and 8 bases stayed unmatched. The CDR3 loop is CATSSGDRGPQETQYF. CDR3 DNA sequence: TGTGCCACCAGCAGCGGGGACAGAGGTCCCCAAGAGACCCAGTACTTC.

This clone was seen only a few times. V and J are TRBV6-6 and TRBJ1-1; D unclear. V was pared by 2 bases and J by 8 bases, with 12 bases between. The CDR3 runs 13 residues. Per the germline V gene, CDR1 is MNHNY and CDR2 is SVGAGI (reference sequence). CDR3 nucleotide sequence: TGTGCCAGCAGTTACCTAGGCAGTTCGGAAGCTTTCTTT. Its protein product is CASSYLGSSEAFF.

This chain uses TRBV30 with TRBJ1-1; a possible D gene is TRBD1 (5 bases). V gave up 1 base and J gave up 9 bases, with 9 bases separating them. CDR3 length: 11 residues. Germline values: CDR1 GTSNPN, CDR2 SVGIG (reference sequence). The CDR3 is CAWSAQVKAFF. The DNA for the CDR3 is TGTGCCTGGAGTGCACAGGTAAAAGCTTTCTTT.

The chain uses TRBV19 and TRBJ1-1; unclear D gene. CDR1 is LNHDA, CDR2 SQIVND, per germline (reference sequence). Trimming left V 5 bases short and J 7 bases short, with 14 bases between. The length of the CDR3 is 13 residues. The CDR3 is CASSPKPSSEAFF. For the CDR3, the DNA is TGTGCCAGTAGTCCCAAACCGTCGAGTGAAGCTTTCTTT.

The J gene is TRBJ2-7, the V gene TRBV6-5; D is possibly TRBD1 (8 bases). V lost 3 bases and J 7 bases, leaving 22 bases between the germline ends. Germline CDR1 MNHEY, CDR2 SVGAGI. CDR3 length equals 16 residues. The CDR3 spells CASSYRTGRGFGEQYF. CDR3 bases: TGTGCCAGCAGTTATAGGACAGGGAGGGGCTTCGGGGAGCAGTACTTC.

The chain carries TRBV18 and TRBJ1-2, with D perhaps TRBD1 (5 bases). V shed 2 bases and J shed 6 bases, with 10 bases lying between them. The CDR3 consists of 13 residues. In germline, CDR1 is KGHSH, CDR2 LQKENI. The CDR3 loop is CASSPSQGHGYTF. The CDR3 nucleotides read TGTGCCAGCTCACCAAGCCAGGGTCATGGCTACACCTTC.

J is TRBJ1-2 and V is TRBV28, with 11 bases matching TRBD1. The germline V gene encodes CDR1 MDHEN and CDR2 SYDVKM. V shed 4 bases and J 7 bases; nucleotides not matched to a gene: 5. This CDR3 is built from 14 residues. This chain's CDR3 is CASSSGTGGGGYTF. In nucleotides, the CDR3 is TGTGCCAGCAGTTCCGGGACAGGGGGAGGTGGCTACACCTTC.